This note documents a single T cell receptor beta chain sequence. This sample is part of a study of technical replicates of blood from several donors. Here immunoSEQ multiplex PCR was the method, and the copy in TCRdb shows in-frame clones only, minus some. The sample has about 63,000 clones, around 87% seen once. This receptor was identified in a human donor in good health. Some clones in this sample may be carry-over from other donors' samples. Source material: PBMCs.

CDR3 nucleotides: TGTGCCAGCACCAAAGACTGGGGCCAGCATGGCTACACCTTC. Its translation is CASTKDWGQHGYTF. This chain uses TRBV7-9 with TRBJ1-2, with D perhaps TRBD1 (5 bases). The length of the CDR3 is 14 residues. V dropped 7 bases and J dropped 6 bases, with 18 bases sitting between them. Germline loops: CDR1 SEHNR, CDR2 FQNEAQ (reference sequence).